These 22 T cell receptor beta chains came from one sample sequenced in a study of post-analysis software for immune sequencing data. Regarding the study as a whole: The study found TRBV5-6, TRBV5-1 and TRBV20-1 among a handful of TRBV segments more frequent in patients than controls.

Unique molecular identifiers had been added to the TCR beta cDNA libraries. TCRdb used MiXCR to reprocess the PCR reads, holding one entry per CDR3 protein. The sample yields 250,000 to 300,000 distinct CDR3 sequences, 36% seen once. For these receptors, no antigen is known. The sequenced sample was blood. All receptors derive from a girl aged 5 to 17 with multiple sclerosis.

Notes on this clonotype: One end of the junction varies from germline; a read error may be responsible. This chain connects TRBV4-1 to TRBJ1-4; D gene unclear. This CDR3 contains 11 residues. Germline lookup yields CDR1 MGHRA and CDR2 YSYEKL. The CDR3 DNA follows: TGCGCCAGCAGCCCGAATGAAAAACGGTTTTTT. Translating it yields CASSPNEKRFF.

The table lists this clonotype with many counts. This sequence joins TRBV7-2 and TRBJ1-5; no reliable D call. Germline V gene lookup returns CDR1 SGHTA and CDR2 FQGNSA. Trimming removed 5 bases at V and 6 bases at J, with 8 bases between. This CDR3 has 12 amino acids. CDR3 coding DNA: TGTGCCAGCAGCGAATGGGGTCAGCCCCAGCATTTT. It is translated as CASSEWGQPQHF.

In its sample, this clonotype was seen many times. The chain couples TRBV29-1 to TRBJ2-5; TRBD2 aligns across 8 bases. This CDR3 spans 13 amino acids. The germline V gene has CDR1 SQVTM and CDR2 ANQGSEA. The J segment lost 9 bases and the V segment lost 7 bases, leaving 13 bases of the junction unmatched. The CDR3 region is CSAKLAESSPQYF. CDR3 nucleotides: TGCAGCGCTAAACTAGCGGAGTCAAGTCCCCAGTACTTC. The whole variable domain, remainder taken from reference TRBV29-1 and TRBJ2-5, is SAVISQKPSRDICQRGTSLTIQCQVDSQVTMMFWYRQQPGQSLTLIATANQGSEATYESGFVIDKFPISRPNLTFSTLTVSNMSPEDSSIYLCSAKLAESSPQYFGPGTRLLVL.

The chain employs TRBV20-1 and TRBJ2-3; 8 bases are a match to TRBD2. Germline V gene sequence: CDR1 DFQATT, CDR2 SNEGSKA (reference sequence). After removal of 3 bases from V and 2 bases from J, the junction contained 7 bases not matched to a gene. This CDR3 comprises 15 residues. The CDR3 DNA reads TGCAGTGCTAGTCCCCGAGCGGGAGTCACAGATACGCAGTATTTT. It translates to CSASPRAGVTDTQYF.

V is TRBV28 and J is TRBJ2-2; weak D call: TRBD1 (5 bases). The CDR3 length is 12 residues. Trimming pared 11 bases from V and 1 base from J, leaving 8 bases between. Germline values: CDR1 MDHEN, CDR2 SYDVKM. CDR3 DNA sequence: TGTGCCGGGCAGGGGAACACCGGGGAGCTGTTTTTT. Its protein is CAGQGNTGELFF.

The chain combines TRBV12-3 or TRBV12-4 with TRBJ2-1; 9 nucleotides line up with TRBD2. The CDR3 has 15 residues. V shed 5 bases and J 8 bases; nucleotides not matched to a gene: 10. CDR3 amino acids: CASSLTTSGLDEQFF. CDR3 DNA: TGTGCCAGCAGTCTAACGACTAGCGGTTTGGATGAGCAGTTCTTC.

V usage is TRBV12-3 or TRBV12-4 and J usage is TRBJ2-7; 14 bases are shared with TRBD2. This CDR3 comprises 17 residues. The V and J ends lost 0 bases and 4 bases, in that order; junction bases with no gene match: 5. The CDR3 protein is CASSLARGLAGEYEQYF. In DNA, the CDR3 is TGTGCCAGCAGTTTAGCGAGGGGACTAGCGGGGGAATACGAGCAGTACTTC.

V and J are TRBV10-3 and TRBJ2-7, with a possible D match to TRBD2 (5 bases). V shed 6 bases and J shed 1 base, with 13 bases lying between them. Germline V CDR1 and CDR2: ENHRY, SYGVKD. This CDR3 spans 14 amino acids. CDR3 nucleotides: TGTGCCATCAGAGAGGGTACGGGGTCCTACGAGCAGTACTTC. Translated, it gives CAIREGTGSYEQYF.

This clonotype has ten or more counts. The V gene is TRBV12-3 or TRBV12-4, the J gene TRBJ2-3; no clear D. The CDR3 loop spans 14 amino acids. Trimming left V 5 bases short and J 1 base short, with 10 bases between. This CDR3 reads CASSPWARTDTQYF. Here the CDR3 DNA reads TGTGCCAGCAGTCCGTGGGCCCGCACAGATACGCAGTATTTT.

V usage is TRBV28 and J usage is TRBJ2-1; TRBD2 aligns across 12 bases. V lost 7 bases to trimming and J lost 8 bases; unmatched junction nucleotides: 12. Germline V gene sequence: CDR1 MDHEN, CDR2 SYDVKM. This CDR3 is 16 amino acids long. This CDR3 reads CASTVPLAGGRDEQFF. In DNA, the CDR3 is TGTGCCAGCACCGTCCCCCTAGCGGGAGGGCGTGATGAGCAGTTCTTC.

The J gene is TRBJ2-7, the V gene TRBV5-1; 7 bases map to TRBD2. The CDR3 loop spans 16 amino acids. CDR1 and CDR2 (germline): SGHRS, YFSETQ. V lost 0 bases to trimming and J lost 4 bases; unmatched junction nucleotides: 10. The CDR3 reads CASSLVNSGGGYEQYF. In nucleotides, the CDR3 is TGCGCCAGCAGCTTGGTTAATAGCGGCGGGGGATACGAGCAGTACTTC. The whole variable domain, remainder taken from reference TRBV5-1 and TRBJ2-7, is KAGVTQTPRYLIKTRGQQVTLSCSPISGHRSVSWYQQTPGQGLQFLFEYFSETQRNKGNFPGRFSGRQFSNSRSEMNVSTLELGDSALYLCASSLVNSGGGYEQYFGPGTRLTVT.

The J gene is TRBJ1-2, the V gene TRBV4-1, with 11 bases that match TRBD1. Germline V gene sequence: CDR1 MGHRA, CDR2 YSYEKL. The CDR3 length is 14 residues. The J segment lost 7 bases and the V segment lost 6 bases, leaving 7 bases of the junction unmatched. This CDR3 reads CASSHTGTGGGYTF. The CDR3 DNA is TGCGCCAGCAGTCACACAGGGACAGGGGGTGGCTACACCTTC.

This clonotype was recorded once. V gene TRBV29-1 combines with J gene TRBJ2-1, with D perhaps TRBD1 (5 bases). V was trimmed by 3 bases and J by 4 bases, leaving 10 bases between them. CDR3 length: 13 residues. From germline, CDR1 is SQVTM and CDR2 ANQGSEA. The CDR3 DNA is TGCAGCGTTGATCGTGGACATTACAATGAGCAGTTCTTC. Protein sequence: CSVDRGHYNEQFF.

The sample holds a few counts of this clonotype. The CDR3 is CASSSRTSGRADGKTQYF. In DNA, the CDR3 is TGTGCCAGCAGCTCCCGGACTAGCGGGAGGGCCGATGGAAAGACCCAGTACTTC. The rearrangement links TRBV7-2 to TRBJ2-7, with TRBD2 identical over 15 bases. The tail of the sequence fits TRBJ2-5 better, so the J call may be wrong. Germline V gene sequence: CDR1 SGHTA, CDR2 FQGNSA. The CDR3 spans 18 residues.

This clonotype was counted at least ten times. The V gene is TRBV6-6, the J gene TRBJ2-1, with D perhaps TRBD1 (5 bases). Germline loops: CDR1 MNHNY, CDR2 SVGAGI (reference sequence). Trimming removed 2 bases from V and 5 bases from J, with 13 bases in between. This CDR3 is 15 amino acids long. The CDR3 loop reads CASSYPQGGDNEQFF. CDR3 bases: TGTGCCAGCAGTTACCCCCAGGGTGGGGACAATGAGCAGTTCTTC.

The sample holds many counts of this clonotype. The rearrangement links TRBV29-1 to TRBJ2-1; possibly TRBD2 for D (5 bases). The CDR3 contains 13 residues. Trimming left V 4 bases short and J 9 bases short, with 16 bases between. From germline, CDR1 is SQVTM and CDR2 ANQGSEA. CDR3 region: CSVGRRLAPEQFF. The CDR3 nucleotides are TGCAGCGTTGGTCGCCGCCTAGCTCCTGAGCAGTTCTTC.

As regards this clonotype: A read error may be the cause here, since a much bigger clone is one base away. This sequence joins TRBV7-9 and TRBJ2-5; D unresolved. Trimming pared 1 base from V and 11 bases from J, leaving 11 bases between. This CDR3 has 12 amino acids. Germline values: CDR1 SEHNR, CDR2 FQNEAQ (reference sequence). CDR3 region: CASSLGMTEQYF. CDR3 bases: TGTGCCAGCAGCTTAGGCATGACGGAGCAGTACTTC.

This clonotype appeared many times. This sequence joins TRBV27 and TRBJ1-1; no clear D. Germline CDR1 MNHEY, CDR2 SMNVEV (reference sequence). CDR3 length: 14 residues. Trimming took 3 bases from V and 1 from J, leaving 9 bases between them. This CDR3 is CASSFRAGNTEAFF. CDR3 in DNA: TGTGCCAGCAGTTTCCGCGCAGGGAACACTGAAGCTTTCTTT.

This clonotype was counted between two and nine times. The chain is built from TRBV24-1 and TRBJ2-5, with TRBD1 matching 7 bases. CDR1 KGHDR and CDR2 SFDVKD come from the germline V gene. The CDR3 loop spans 13 amino acids. V shed 10 bases, J shed 4 bases, and the junction held 8 bases outside the gene matches. CDR3 sequence (DNA): TGTGCCACTGGAGAAGGGGGCCCAGAGACCCAGTACTTC. Translated: CATGEGGPETQYF.

There are many counts of this clonotype. CDR3 in DNA: TGTGCCAGCAGCTCCCAGGGAGGGGGCGCGACTTCACCCCTCCACTTT. Translated: CASSSQGGGATSPLHF. The genes are TRBV7-8 and TRBJ1-6; TRBD1 matches 7 bases. V dropped 4 bases and J dropped 9; count of bases not matched to a gene: 12. The CDR3 extends over 16 amino acids. CDR1 is SGHVS, CDR2 FQNEAQ, per germline.

The chain uses TRBV5-1 and TRBJ1-1; TRBD1 is a possible D gene (5 bases). Trimming removed 0 bases at V and 5 bases at J, with 8 bases between. The CDR3 consists of 13 residues. In germline, CDR1 is SGHRS, CDR2 YFSETQ. The CDR3 reads CASSLAGWTEAFF. The CDR3 DNA follows: TGCGCCAGCAGCTTGGCAGGGTGGACTGAAGCTTTCTTT. The full variable domain, in which reference TRBV5-1 and TRBJ1-1 provide the parts outside the CDR3, is KAGVTQTPRYLIKTRGQQVTLSCSPISGHRSVSWYQQTPGQGLQFLFEYFSETQRNKGNFPGRFSGRQFSNSRSEMNVSTLELGDSALYLCASSLAGWTEAFFGQGTRLTVV.

This clonotype was observed at least ten times. The rearrangement joins TRBV30 to TRBJ1-2; D unclear. The CDR3 is 12 residues long. Germline V gene data show CDR1 as GTSNPN and CDR2 as SVGIG (reference sequence). With 2 bases removed from V and 8 bases from J, the gap between germline ends came to 12 bases. CDR3 amino acids: CAWSPRSDGYTF. In DNA form, the CDR3 reads TGTGCCTGGAGTCCCCGGAGTGACGGCTACACCTTC. The full variable domain, with the rest looked up from reference TRBV30 and TRBJ1-2, is SQTIHQWPATLVQPVGSPLSLECTVEGTSNPNLYWYRQAAGRGLQLLFYSVGIGQISSEVPQNLSASRPQDRQFILSSKKLLLSDSGFYLCAWSPRSDGYTFGSGTRLTVV.